This note documents a single TCR beta chain sequence. Its antigen is unknown. This sample was taken from a study of beta chain features in type 1 diabetes. Regarding the study as a whole: A definitive answer on HLA type influencing TCRB rearrangement was not reached here. In every one of the four CD4+ subsets, TCRB CDR3s were moderately but significantly shorter in Type 1 diabetes patients. Patients with type 1 diabetes showed fewer VDJ junction insertions and more deletions.

The length of the CDR3 is 14 residues. Trimming took off 7 bases at V and 0 bases at J, with 10 bases between the two ends. CDR1 and CDR2 (germline): MNHNS, SASEGT. Expressed TCRB transcripts were sequenced after all isolated RNA was converted to cDNA. Sequencing was performed with immunoSEQ multiplex PCR; in TCRdb, only in-frame clones are kept and a portion is missing. The sample shows around 710,000 clones, around 11% of them seen only once. The chain combines TRBV6-1 with TRBJ1-3; D call uncertain. The sequence derives from a man younger than 45 with type 1 diabetes. Sequenced: naive CD4+ T cells from blood. The CDR3: CASIGGSSGNTIYF. CDR3 bases: TGTGCCAGCATAGGCGGCAGCTCTGGAAACACCATATATTTT.